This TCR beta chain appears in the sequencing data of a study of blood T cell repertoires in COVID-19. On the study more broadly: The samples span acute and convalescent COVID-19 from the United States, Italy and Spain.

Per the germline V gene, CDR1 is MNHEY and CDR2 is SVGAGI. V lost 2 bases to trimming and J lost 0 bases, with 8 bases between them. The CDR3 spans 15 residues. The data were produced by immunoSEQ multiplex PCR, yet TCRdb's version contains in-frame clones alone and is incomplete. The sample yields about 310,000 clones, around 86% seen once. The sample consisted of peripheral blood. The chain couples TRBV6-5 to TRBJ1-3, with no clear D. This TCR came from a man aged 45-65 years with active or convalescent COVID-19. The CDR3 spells CASSYREASGNTIYF. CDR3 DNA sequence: TGTGCCAGCAGTTACAGGGAGGCCTCTGGAAACACCATATATTTT.